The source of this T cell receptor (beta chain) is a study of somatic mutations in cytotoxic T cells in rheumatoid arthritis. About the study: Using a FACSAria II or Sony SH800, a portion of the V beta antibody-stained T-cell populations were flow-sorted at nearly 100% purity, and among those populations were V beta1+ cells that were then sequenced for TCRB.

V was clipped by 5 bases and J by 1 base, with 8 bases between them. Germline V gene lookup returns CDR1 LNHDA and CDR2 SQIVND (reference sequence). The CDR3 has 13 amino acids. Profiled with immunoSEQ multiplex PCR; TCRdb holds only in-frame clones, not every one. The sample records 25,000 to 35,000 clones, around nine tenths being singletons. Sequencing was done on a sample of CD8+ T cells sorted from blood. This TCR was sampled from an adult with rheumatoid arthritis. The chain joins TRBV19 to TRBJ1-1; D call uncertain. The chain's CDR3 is CASSSDGNTEAFF. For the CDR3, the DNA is TGTGCCAGTAGTTCGGACGGGAACACTGAAGCTTTCTTT.